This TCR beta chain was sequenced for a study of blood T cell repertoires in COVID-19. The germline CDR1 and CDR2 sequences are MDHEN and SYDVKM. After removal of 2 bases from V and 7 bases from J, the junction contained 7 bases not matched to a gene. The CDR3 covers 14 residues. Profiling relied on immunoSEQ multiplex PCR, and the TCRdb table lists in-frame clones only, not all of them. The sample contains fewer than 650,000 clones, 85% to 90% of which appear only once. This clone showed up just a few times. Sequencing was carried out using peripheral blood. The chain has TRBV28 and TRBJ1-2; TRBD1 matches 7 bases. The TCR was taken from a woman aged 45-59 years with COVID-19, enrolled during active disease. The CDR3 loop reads CASSLDEGASGYTF. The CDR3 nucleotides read TGTGCCAGCAGTTTAGACGAGGGGGCTAGTGGCTACACCTTC.